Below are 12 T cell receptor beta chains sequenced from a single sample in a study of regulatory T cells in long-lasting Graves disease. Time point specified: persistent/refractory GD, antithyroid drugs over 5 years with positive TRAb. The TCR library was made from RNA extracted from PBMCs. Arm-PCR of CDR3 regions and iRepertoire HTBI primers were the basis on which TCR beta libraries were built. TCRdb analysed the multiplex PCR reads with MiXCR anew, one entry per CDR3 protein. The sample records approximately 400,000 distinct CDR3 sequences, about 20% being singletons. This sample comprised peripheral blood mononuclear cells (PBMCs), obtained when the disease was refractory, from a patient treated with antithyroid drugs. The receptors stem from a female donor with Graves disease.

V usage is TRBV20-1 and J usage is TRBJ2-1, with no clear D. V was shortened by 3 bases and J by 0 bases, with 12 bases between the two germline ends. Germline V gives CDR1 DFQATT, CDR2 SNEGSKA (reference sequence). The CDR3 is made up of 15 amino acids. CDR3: CSASNSMGSYNEQFF. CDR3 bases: TGCAGTGCTAGTAACTCCATGGGCTCCTACAATGAGCAGTTCTTC.

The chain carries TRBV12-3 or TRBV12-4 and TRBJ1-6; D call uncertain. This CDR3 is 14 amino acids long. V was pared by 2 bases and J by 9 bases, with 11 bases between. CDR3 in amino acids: CASSLLGRGSPLHF. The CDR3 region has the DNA TGTGCCAGCAGTTTATTAGGGCGGGGTTCACCCCTCCACTTT.

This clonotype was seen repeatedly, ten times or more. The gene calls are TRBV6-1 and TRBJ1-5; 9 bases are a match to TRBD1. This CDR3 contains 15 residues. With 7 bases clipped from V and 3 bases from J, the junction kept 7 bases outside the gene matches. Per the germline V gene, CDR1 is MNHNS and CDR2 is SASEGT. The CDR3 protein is CASKQDRGNNQPQHF. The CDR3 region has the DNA TGTGCCAGCAAACAGGACAGGGGAAACAATCAGCCCCAGCATTTT.

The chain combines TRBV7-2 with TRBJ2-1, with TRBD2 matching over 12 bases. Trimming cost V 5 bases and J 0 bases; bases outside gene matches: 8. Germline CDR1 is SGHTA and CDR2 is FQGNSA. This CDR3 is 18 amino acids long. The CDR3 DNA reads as TGTGCCAGCAGCCCCCGGACTAGCGGGGTAAGCTCCTACAATGAGCAGTTCTTC. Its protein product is CASSPRTSGVSSYNEQFF.

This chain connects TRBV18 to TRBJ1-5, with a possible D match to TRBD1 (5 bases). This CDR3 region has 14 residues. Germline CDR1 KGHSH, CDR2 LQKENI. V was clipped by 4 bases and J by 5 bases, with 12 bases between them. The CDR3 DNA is TGTGCCAGCTCACGCGGGACCTCTGATCAGCCCCAGCATTTT. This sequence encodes CASSRGTSDQPQHF.

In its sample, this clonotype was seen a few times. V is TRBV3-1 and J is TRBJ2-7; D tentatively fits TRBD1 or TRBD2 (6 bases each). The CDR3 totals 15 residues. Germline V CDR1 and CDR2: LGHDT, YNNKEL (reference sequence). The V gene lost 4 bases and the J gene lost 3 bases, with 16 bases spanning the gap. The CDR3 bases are TGTGCCAGCAGCCCCGGGGGCGGAGGGGGCTACGAGCAGTACTTC. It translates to CASSPGGGGGYEQYF.

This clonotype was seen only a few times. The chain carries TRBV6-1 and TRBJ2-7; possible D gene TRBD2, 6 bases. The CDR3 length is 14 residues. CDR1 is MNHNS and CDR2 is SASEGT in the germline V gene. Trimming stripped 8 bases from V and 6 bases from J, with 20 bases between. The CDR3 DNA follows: TGTGCCAGCTGGCAGGTTGGGGGGTTCGCCGAGCAGTACTTC. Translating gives CASWQVGGFAEQYF.

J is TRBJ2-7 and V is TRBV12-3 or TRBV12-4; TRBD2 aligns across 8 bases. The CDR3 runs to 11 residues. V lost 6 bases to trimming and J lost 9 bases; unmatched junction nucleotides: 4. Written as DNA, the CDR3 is TGTGCCAGCAGCCACGGGACTAGGCAGTACTTC. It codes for CASSHGTRQYF.

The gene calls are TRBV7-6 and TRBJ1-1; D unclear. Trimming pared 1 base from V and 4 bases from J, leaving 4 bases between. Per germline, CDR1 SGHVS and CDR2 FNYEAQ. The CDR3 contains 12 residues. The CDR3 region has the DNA TGTGCCAGCAGCTTAGACCCCACTGAAGCTTTCTTT. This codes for CASSLDPTEAFF.

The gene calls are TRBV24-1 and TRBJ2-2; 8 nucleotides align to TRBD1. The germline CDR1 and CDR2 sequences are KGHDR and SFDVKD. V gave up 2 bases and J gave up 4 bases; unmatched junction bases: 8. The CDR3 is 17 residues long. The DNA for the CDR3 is TGTGCCACCAGTGATTCGGACAGGGCTTGGGGCACCGGGGAGCTGTTTTTT. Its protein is CATSDSDRAWGTGELFF.

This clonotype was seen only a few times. The DNA of the CDR3 is TGTGCCAGTAGTAACGGACAGGCCGGGGAGCTGTTTTTT. This codes for CASSNGQAGELFF. The chain carries TRBV19 and TRBJ2-2; TRBD1 matches 7 bases. The CDR3 covers 13 residues. The V gene's germline CDR1 is LNHDA and CDR2 SQIVND (reference sequence). V dropped 4 bases and J dropped 6; count of bases not matched to a gene: 2.

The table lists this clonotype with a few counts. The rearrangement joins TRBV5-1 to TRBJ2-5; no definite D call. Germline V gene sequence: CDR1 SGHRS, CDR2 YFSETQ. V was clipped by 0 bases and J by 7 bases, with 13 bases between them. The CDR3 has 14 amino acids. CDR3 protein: CASSLGTDTRTQYF. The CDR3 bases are TGCGCCAGCAGCTTGGGCACAGACACCAGGACCCAGTACTTC. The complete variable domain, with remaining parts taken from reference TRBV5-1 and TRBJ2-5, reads KAGVTQTPRYLIKTRGQQVTLSCSPISGHRSVSWYQQTPGQGLQFLFEYFSETQRNKGNFPGRFSGRQFSNSRSEMNVSTLELGDSALYLCASSLGTDTRTQYFGPGTRLLVL.